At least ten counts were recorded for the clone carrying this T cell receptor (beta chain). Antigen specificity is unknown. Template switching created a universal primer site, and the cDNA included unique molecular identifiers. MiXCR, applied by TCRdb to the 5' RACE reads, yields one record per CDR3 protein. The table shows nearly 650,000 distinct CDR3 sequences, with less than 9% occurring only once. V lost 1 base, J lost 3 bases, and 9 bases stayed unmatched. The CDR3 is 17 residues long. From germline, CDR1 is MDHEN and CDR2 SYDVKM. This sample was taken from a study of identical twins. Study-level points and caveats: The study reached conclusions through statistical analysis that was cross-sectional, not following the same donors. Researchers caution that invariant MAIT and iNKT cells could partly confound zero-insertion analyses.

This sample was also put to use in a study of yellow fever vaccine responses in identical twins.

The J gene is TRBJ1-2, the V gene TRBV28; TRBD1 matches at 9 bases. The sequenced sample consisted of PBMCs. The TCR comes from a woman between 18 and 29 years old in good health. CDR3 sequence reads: CASSLSFVRTGDYGYTF. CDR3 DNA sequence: TGTGCCAGCAGTTTATCGTTCGTTAGGACAGGGGACTATGGCTACACCTTC.